Below, 15 T cell receptor beta chains from the same sample are listed, as sequenced in a study of blood T cells in healthy people across ages (dated by TCRdb to the mid-2010s). The library was made by 5' RACE. Instrument on record: Illumina HiSeq 2500. The second PCR ran for about 6 to 11 cycles and used a J-beta primer mix along with a sample-barcoded 5' primer. TCRdb ran its own pipeline on the public reads, namely fastp trimming at Q25 and MiXCR clone calling, and kept in-frame beta chains. Rows are unified per CDR3 protein, each entry keeping the most common DNA and genes. Counted in this sample were hundreds of thousands of distinct CDR3 sequences; approximately 40% of them appeared once. The ten largest clones take up around 30% of the sample. The sample was blood. These TCRs come from an elderly man in good health.

J is TRBJ1-2 and V is TRBV30; no clear D gene. V lost 3 bases to trimming and J lost 6 bases, with 8 bases between them. In germline, CDR1 is GTSNPN, CDR2 SVGIG (reference sequence). The length of the CDR3 is 11 residues. CDR3 in amino acids: CAWSARHGYTF. CDR3 in DNA: TGTGCCTGGAGCGCGAGGCATGGCTACACCTTC. Full variable domain (missing parts from reference TRBV30 and TRBJ1-2): SQTIHQWPATLVQPVGSPLSLECTVEGTSNPNLYWYRQAAGRGLQLLFYSVGIGQISSEVPQNLSASRPQDRQFILSSKKLLLSDSGFYLCAWSARHGYTFGSGTRLTVV.

The sample holds a few counts of this clonotype. The V gene is TRBV13, the J gene TRBJ1-6; D perhaps matches TRBD1 (6 bases). The germline CDR1 and CDR2 sequences are PRHDT and FYEKMQ (reference sequence). Trimming took 4 bases from V and 10 from J, leaving 14 bases between them. The CDR3 spans 14 residues. CDR3 nucleotides: TGTGCCAGCAGCTCGTCCGACAGGAACTCACCCCTCCACTTT. Protein: CASSSSDRNSPLHF. Supplemented by reference TRBV13 and TRBJ1-6, the full variable domain reads AAGVIQSPRHLIKEKRETATLKCYPIPRHDTVYWYQQGPGQDPQFLISFYEKMQSDKGSIPDRFSAQQFSDYHSELNMSSLELGDSALYFCASSSSDRNSPLHFGNGTRLTVT.

The chain uses TRBV19 and TRBJ2-1; D gene unclear. The V end was cut by 6 bases, the J end by 8 bases, with 14 bases between. The V gene's germline CDR1 is LNHDA and CDR2 SQIVND (reference sequence). The CDR3 is 13 residues long. The CDR3 nucleotides read TGTGCCAGTAGAGACAATAAGATGGATGAGCAGTTCTTC. Its protein product is CASRDNKMDEQFF.

A few counts support this clonotype. The chain links TRBV20-1 to TRBJ2-7; 9 bases agree with TRBD1. Trimming at V came to 3 bases and at J to 3 bases, leaving 9 bases not matched to a gene. The CDR3 is 15 residues long. CDR1 and CDR2 from the germline V gene are DFQATT and SNEGSKA (reference sequence). Here the CDR3 reads CSASFSGQGRYEQYF. The CDR3 coding sequence is TGCAGTGCTAGTTTCTCGGGACAGGGCCGCTACGAGCAGTACTTC.

The V and J genes are TRBV5-5 and TRBJ2-7, with D perhaps being TRBD1 or TRBD2 (5 bases each). Germline V gene sequence: CDR1 SGHKS, CDR2 YYEKEE (reference sequence). Trimming stripped 0 bases from V and 6 bases from J, with 19 bases between. This CDR3 region has 16 residues. Here the CDR3 DNA reads TGTGCCAGCAGCTTGGGACCTACTACATTTGGGACCGAGCAGTACTTC. The encoded protein is CASSLGPTTFGTEQYF.

This rearrangement joins TRBV6-2 or TRBV6-3 to TRBJ2-7, with 7 bases aligning to TRBD1. This CDR3 contains 13 residues. Germline V gives CDR1 MNHEY, CDR2 SVGEGT. J gave up 10 bases and V 0 bases, and 6 bases lay outside the gene matches. DNA for the CDR3: TGTGCCAGCAGTTACTCCCAGGGGGTGATACAGTACTTC. Translated: CASSYSQGVIQYF.

This clonotype has more than one count but fewer than ten. V and J are TRBV7-2 and TRBJ2-7; TRBD2 might be the D (6 bases). CDR1 is SGHTA, CDR2 FQGNSA, per germline. The CDR3 extends over 13 amino acids. Trimming cost V 5 bases and J 7 bases, with 15 bases left between them. The CDR3 nucleotides are TGTGCCAGCAGCCTAAGACGGGGGAATGAGCAGTACTTC. Amino acid sequence: CASSLRRGNEQYF.

Many counts were recorded for this clonotype. This rearrangement joins TRBV6-2 or TRBV6-3 to TRBJ2-7; no definite D call. CDR1 and CDR2 (germline): MNHEY, SVGEGT. Trimming removed 1 base at V and 4 bases at J, with 8 bases between. This CDR3 has 13 amino acids. As DNA, the CDR3 is TGTGCCAGCAGTTACTTTCTCGGGTACGAGCAGTACTTC. Protein: CASSYFLGYEQYF.

This clonotype was counted many times. The J gene is TRBJ2-1, the V gene TRBV29-1; 13 bases are a match to TRBD2. The CDR3 is made up of 13 amino acids. V trimming: 7 bases; J trimming: 7 bases; junction bases outside the gene matches: 4. Germline CDR1 SQVTM, CDR2 ANQGSEA. The CDR3 nucleotides are TGCAGCGCCGGGACTAGCGGGAAGAATGAGCAGTTCTTC. It encodes CSAGTSGKNEQFF.

This clonotype was counted ten times or more. CDR3 DNA: TGTGCCAGCAGCCTCACGGCTCCCCTCCACTTT. Its translation: CASSLTAPLHF. The chain links TRBV7-2 to TRBJ1-6; D unresolved. V lost 5 bases and J lost 13, with 9 bases in between. From germline, CDR1 is SGHTA and CDR2 FQGNSA. The CDR3 is made up of 11 amino acids.

The J gene is TRBJ2-5, the V gene TRBV5-6; 11 bases map to TRBD1. CDR1 and CDR2 (germline): SGHDT, YYEEEE. With V trimmed by 3 bases and J by 5 bases, 6 bases remained unmatched. The CDR3 length is 15 residues. For the CDR3, the DNA is TGTGCCAGCAGCTGGCGGACAGGGGGCGGTGAGACCCAGTACTTC. Translation gives CASSWRTGGGETQYF.

The rearrangement uses TRBV13 and TRBJ2-5; D unresolved. CDR1 is PRHDT and CDR2 is FYEKMQ in the germline V gene (reference sequence). Trimming took off 2 bases at V and 3 bases at J, with 4 bases between the two ends. The CDR3 has 12 residues. CDR3 residues: CASSLRKETQYF. The DNA for the CDR3 is TGTGCCAGCAGCTTAAGGAAAGAGACCCAGTACTTC. The entire variable domain, with the rest obtained from reference TRBV13 and TRBJ2-5, is as follows: AAGVIQSPRHLIKEKRETATLKCYPIPRHDTVYWYQQGPGQDPQFLISFYEKMQSDKGSIPDRFSAQQFSDYHSELNMSSLELGDSALYFCASSLRKETQYFGPGTRLLVL.

This rearrangement joins TRBV5-4 to TRBJ2-7, with 7 bases lining up with TRBD1. The tail of the sequence fits TRBJ2-5 better, so the J call may be wrong. The CDR3 sequence is 14 residues long. Germline CDR1 SGHNT, CDR2 YYREEE (reference sequence). Written as DNA, the CDR3 is TGTGCCAGCAGCGAACAGGGGTTAAGGGAGACCCAGTACTTC. Protein: CASSEQGLRETQYF.

Remarks on this clonotype: A single base separates this from a much larger clone, so it may be a read error. The chain recombines TRBV6-6 with TRBJ2-7; 10 bases fit TRBD1. Per germline, CDR1 MNHNY and CDR2 SVGAGI (reference sequence). V was pared by 6 bases and J by 2 bases, with 4 bases of the junction left unmatched. This CDR3 has 14 residues. CDR3 in DNA: TGTGCCAGCAGGGGACAGGGGAACCCCTACGAGCAGTACTTC. This encodes CASRGQGNPYEQYF.

This clonotype has only a few counts. The chain recombines TRBV11-2 with TRBJ2-3; D call uncertain. The CDR3 length is 16 residues. Trimming removed 1 base from V and 3 bases from J, with 14 bases in between. CDR1 and CDR2 from the germline V gene are SGHAT and FQNNGV. The CDR3 sequence: CASSLASPPTTDTQYF. CDR3 DNA: TGTGCCAGCAGCTTAGCCTCCCCCCCTACTACAGATACGCAGTATTTT.